This T cell receptor (beta chain) was captured by sequencing in a study of blood T cells in healthy people across ages. It was with a sample-barcoded 5' primer and a J-beta primer mix that a second PCR of roughly 7 to 12 cycles was run. In TCRdb, the 5' RACE reads were re-called with MiXCR into one record per CDR3 protein. Among more than 900,000 distinct CDR3 sequences listed, about 23% were seen once. Each individual donor underwent a draw of approximately 10 milliliters of peripheral blood. A minimum of 6 micrograms of total RNA was extracted per sample. On this clonotype: What it recognizes is unknown.

Regarding the study as a whole: Both higher diversity and more naive CD4+ cells marked long-lived donors when set against aged donors.

The V end lost 1 base, the J end lost 6 bases, and 20 bases lay between the germline ends. CDR1 and CDR2 (germline): SGHRS, YFSETQ. CDR3 length: 16 residues. These same data were also listed under a study on T cells of mothers and their children. That paper states: Related pairs of mothers and children showed slightly higher, non-significant overlap versus unrelated pairs.

The V call is TRBV5-1, the J call TRBJ2-7; TRBD2 might be the D (6 bases). The clonotype comes from a girl aged 2 to 10 in good health. Sequences were obtained from blood. This CDR3 reads CASSLFGSAGSGEQYF. The CDR3 nucleotides read TGCGCCAGCAGCTTGTTTGGCTCGGCCGGGAGTGGCGAGCAGTACTTC.